This T cell receptor beta chain was identified in a study of T cell repertoires in cytomegalovirus infection. Study context: It can be stated that public TCR beta signatures indicated CMV infection as well as a matching HLA type.

This CDR3 is built from 14 residues. J gave up 5 bases and V 5 bases, and 8 bases lay outside the gene matches. Germline assignment: CDR1 SGHVS and CDR2 FQNEAQ. TCRdb reprocessed the reads via MiXCR and lists one record per CDR3 protein. Of more than 150,000 distinct CDR3 sequences listed, roughly 27% were seen once; the top ten hold approximately 31%. Overall study results and limits: CMV carriers having the relevant HLA were flagged by cumulative public TCR beta family frequency. In two of eight donors, the top clonotype was HLA-C-restricted CMV-specific.

A note on this clonotype: Its antigen is currently unknown.

The V and J genes are TRBV7-8 and TRBJ1-2; the match to TRBD1 covers 7 bases. Sequencing input: PBMCs. The origin of this receptor is a human donor in good health (CMV status not recorded). Some clones in this sample may be carry-over from other donors' samples. CDR3 bases: TGTGCCAGCAGCCTATTGGGACAGTTATATGGCTACACCTTC. Translation gives CASSLLGQLYGYTF. The full variable domain, rest sourced from reference TRBV7-8 and TRBJ1-2, is GAGVSQSPRYKVAKRGQDVALRCDPISGHVSLFWYQQALGQGPEFLTYFQNEAQLDKSGLPSDRFFAERPEGSVSTLKIQRTQQEDSAVYLCASSLLGQLYGYTFGSGTRLTVV.